This T cell receptor (beta chain) was sequenced during a study of blood T cell repertoires in COVID-19. Study-level information: From the United States, Italy and Spain came samples of acute and convalescent COVID-19.

This CDR3 region has 16 residues. V lost 1 base and J lost 5; bases outside the gene matches: 4. CDR1 and CDR2 (germline): WNHNN, SYGVQD (reference sequence). Source study methods: Amplified reference gene primers provided the basis for estimating nucleated cell counts. The repertoire was sequenced with immunoSEQ multiplex PCR; TCRdb's copy has only in-frame clones and lacks some. Clonal size and the V and J genes are those of that table, whereas D and trimming came from the DNA. This table has roughly 250,000 clones, 88% appearing once. This clonotype was sampled from a man in his 60s who had recovered from COVID-19. The chain is built from TRBV10-1 and TRBJ2-3; 12 bases align to TRBD2. Sequencing was done on a sample of peripheral blood. CDR3 amino acids: CASSEWTSGKIDTQYF. The CDR3 DNA sequence: TGCGCCAGCAGTGAGTGGACTAGCGGGAAGATAGATACGCAGTATTTT.